Presented here are 29 T cell receptor beta chains from one specimen sequenced in a study of preoperative IRX-2 immunotherapy in early breast cancer. TCRdb keeps only in-frame clones here, not all; method: immunoSEQ multiplex PCR. The sample holds 35,000 to 40,000 clones; around 82% are singletons and the top ten take roughly 1.5%. Treatment specified: preoperative locoregional IRX-2 cytokine immunotherapy. The specimen comprised lymph node tissue, sampled after IRX-2 immunotherapy. The receptors stem from a human donor with breast cancer.

This chain connects TRBV7-2 to TRBJ1-4; D uncertain. The germline V gene encodes CDR1 SGHTA and CDR2 FQGNSA. Trimming removed 5 bases from V and 6 bases from J, with 13 bases in between. This CDR3 has 14 residues. CDR3 nucleotides: TGTGCCAGCAGCGGGCAGTGGAGGGATGAAAAACTGTTTTTT. Translating it yields CASSGQWRDEKLFF.

The chain has TRBV18 and TRBJ1-5; 8 bases fit TRBD1. Germline V lookup: CDR1 KGHSH, CDR2 LQKENI. Germline trimming cut 6 bases from V and 3 bases from J; bases unmatched to any gene: 4. The CDR3 totals 14 residues. CDR3 sequence (DNA): TGTGCCAGCTCGAAGACAGGGGACAATCAGCCCCAGCATTTT. Its translation: CASSKTGDNQPQHF.

This sequence joins TRBV25-1 and TRBJ1-2, with no clear D. The V end was cut by 8 bases, the J end by 3 bases, with 10 bases between. Germline assignment: CDR1 MGHDK and CDR2 SYGVNS. This CDR3 is 12 amino acids long. CDR3 DNA sequence: TGTGCCAGCGGCCAATGGGACTATGGCTACACCTTC. Protein product: CASGQWDYGYTF.

In regard to this clone: Sequence at one end of the junction differs from germline and may be a read error. J is TRBJ2-5 and V is TRBV11-3; D possibly matches TRBD1 or TRBD2 (5 bases each). This CDR3 is 14 amino acids long. Germline lookup yields CDR1 SGHNT and CDR2 YENEEA. CDR3 amino acids: CASSRDPLQETQYF. The CDR3 bases are TGTGCTAGCAGCCGGGACCCGCTACAAGAGACCCAGTACTTC.

V and J are TRBV22-1 and TRBJ1-4; the table assigns TRBD1, which was not confirmed against the DNA. TRBV22-1 is marked as a pseudogene. This CDR3 comprises 14 residues. The DNA of the CDR3 is TGTGCCAGCAGTTCGACAGGGAGGAATGAAAAACTGTTTTTT. Encoded protein: CASSSTGRNEKLFF.

The chain is built from TRBV19 and TRBJ1-2; 9 bases agree with TRBD1. Germline lookup yields CDR1 LNHDA and CDR2 SQIVND (reference sequence). The ends lost 6 bases at V and 10 bases at J; junction bases unmatched: 9. The CDR3 contains 13 residues. The CDR3 DNA is TGTGCCAGTAGACCGGGACAGGGTTCTAACTACACCTTC. The encoded protein is CASRPGQGSNYTF.

The chain employs TRBV11-3 and TRBJ2-7; TRBD2 matches 8 bases. With V trimmed by 3 bases and J by 6 bases, 7 bases remained unmatched. The CDR3 is 14 amino acids. Germline V gene data show CDR1 as SGHNT and CDR2 as YENEEA. DNA for the CDR3: TGTGCCAGCAGCTTGGCGGGGGGAACCGTCGAGCAGTACTTC. Encoded protein: CASSLAGGTVEQYF.

The rearrangement links TRBV19 to TRBJ1-6, with D possibly being TRBD1 (6 bases). This CDR3 contains 18 residues. V was shortened by 2 bases and J by 2 bases, with 16 bases between the two germline ends. Germline loops: CDR1 LNHDA, CDR2 SQIVND (reference sequence). This CDR3 reads CASSIHRADLTYNSPLHF. The DNA for the CDR3 is TGTGCCAGTAGTATACACAGGGCGGATTTAACCTATAATTCACCCCTCCACTTT. Combining the CDR3 with reference TRBV19 and TRBJ1-6 gives the whole variable domain DGGITQSPKYLFRKEGQNVTLSCEQNLNHDAMYWYRQDPGQGLRLIYYSQIVNDFQKGDIAEGYSVSREKKESFPLTVTSAQKNPTAFYLCASSIHRADLTYNSPLHFGNGTRLTVT.

The rearrangement uses TRBV30 and TRBJ2-7, with D possibly being TRBD2 (6 bases). CDR1 and CDR2 from the germline V gene are GTSNPN and SVGIG (reference sequence). V was pared by 8 bases and J by 2 bases, with 22 bases between. This CDR3 has 15 residues. Written as DNA, the CDR3 is TGTGCCAGCCATTCTACCAGACTAGTCGCCTACGAGCAGTACTTC. Amino acid sequence: CASHSTRLVAYEQYF.

This sequence joins TRBV10-3 and TRBJ1-2; D is undetermined. The CDR3 is 15 amino acids. In germline, CDR1 is ENHRY, CDR2 SYGVKD. V was pared by 0 bases and J by 0 bases, with 8 bases between. The CDR3 here is CAISESSMANYGYTF. The CDR3 DNA is TGTGCCATCAGTGAGTCAAGTATGGCTAACTATGGCTACACCTTC.

The chain links TRBV28 to TRBJ1-4; the D gene is possibly TRBD1 (6 bases). The CDR3 runs to 15 residues. Germline V lookup: CDR1 MDHEN, CDR2 SYDVKM. V was cut by 5 bases and J by 6 bases, with 16 bases left in between. The CDR3 protein is CASSIQGRVDEKLFF. CDR3 coding DNA: TGTGCCAGCAGTATACAGGGTCGGGTGGATGAAAAACTGTTTTTT.

The chain has TRBV19 and TRBJ2-7, with 7 nucleotides matching TRBD1. CDR3 length equals 15 residues. The V segment lost 9 bases and the J segment 3 bases; nucleotides outside the gene matches: 14. Per germline, CDR1 LNHDA and CDR2 SQIVND (reference sequence). The CDR3 here is CASMPNRDSYYEQYF. The CDR3 DNA sequence: TGTGCCAGCATGCCTAACCGGGACAGTTACTACGAGCAGTACTTC.

This chain links TRBV11-3 with TRBJ1-2; 11 nucleotides line up with TRBD1. Germline V lookup: CDR1 SGHNT, CDR2 YENEEA. The CDR3 length is 16 residues. Unmatched junction bases numbered 9, after V lost 5 bases and J lost 4 bases. CDR3 DNA sequence: TGTGCCAGCAGCACTGGGGACAGGGGGAGTACCTATGGCTACACCTTC. This encodes CASSTGDRGSTYGYTF.

This rearrangement joins TRBV6-8 to TRBJ1-6; 9 bases are shared with TRBD1. CDR3 length: 15 amino acids. The germline CDR1 and CDR2 sequences are MNHGY and SAAAGT. With V trimmed by 6 bases and J by 6 bases, 6 bases remained unmatched. This CDR3 is CASRTGQGFNSPLHF. The CDR3 nucleotides read TGTGCCAGCAGGACGGGACAGGGATTTAATTCACCCCTCCACTTT.

The chain employs TRBV18 and TRBJ1-5; D not resolved. Germline assignment: CDR1 KGHSH and CDR2 LQKENI. This CDR3 region has 14 residues. Trimming removed 4 bases from V and 5 bases from J, with 12 bases in between. CDR3 bases: TGTGCCAGCTCACAAAGGACGGACGATCAGCCCCAGCATTTT. It encodes CASSQRTDDQPQHF.

V and J are TRBV6-8 and TRBJ2-5, with D uncertain. Trimming shortened V by 5 bases and J by 3 bases, and 13 bases separated the two germline ends. Germline assignment: CDR1 MNHGY and CDR2 SAAAGT. This CDR3 is built from 14 residues. CDR3 DNA sequence: TGTGCCAGCAGTCCGACGTGGGCGAAAGAGACCCAGTACTTC. This sequence encodes CASSPTWAKETQYF.

J is TRBJ1-2 and V is TRBV5-1; D ambiguous. V lost 1 base, J lost 1 base, and 14 bases lay in between. The germline V gene has CDR1 SGHRS and CDR2 YFSETQ. The CDR3 has 16 amino acids. This CDR3 is CASSLRPGGNNYGYTF. In DNA, the CDR3 is TGCGCCAGCAGCTTGAGACCGGGTGGAAATAACTATGGCTACACCTTC.

This rearrangement joins TRBV6-8 to TRBJ2-1; TRBD2 is a possible D gene (6 bases). Germline CDR1 and CDR2: MNHGY and SAAAGT. The CDR3 totals 12 residues. V lost 8 bases and J 8 bases, leaving 13 bases between the germline ends. CDR3 in DNA: TGTGCCAGCGGGGACTTTCCGCATGAGCAGTTCTTC. It translates to CASGDFPHEQFF.

V is TRBV11-3 and J is TRBJ2-1; the match to TRBD2 covers 9 bases. Germline lookup yields CDR1 SGHNT and CDR2 YENEEA. The ends lost 7 bases at V and 1 base at J; junction bases unmatched: 17. This CDR3 contains 19 residues. The CDR3 loop reads CASTHGWVVTSGSYNEQFF. The CDR3 DNA is TGTGCCAGCACCCATGGGTGGGTGGTGACTAGCGGATCCTACAATGAGCAGTTCTTC.

The chain is built from TRBV28 and TRBJ2-7, with 9 nucleotides matching TRBD1. With 5 bases clipped from V and 5 bases from J, the junction kept 7 bases outside the gene matches. CDR1 is MDHEN, CDR2 SYDVKM, per germline. This CDR3 has 14 residues. CDR3 nucleotide sequence: TGTGCCAGCAGTGGACCGGGACAGGGTGACGAGCAGTACTTC. It codes for CASSGPGQGDEQYF.

J is TRBJ2-5 and V is TRBV6-7; 9 bases are shared with TRBD1. TRBV6-7 belongs to the ORF category, with a function that is uncertain. This CDR3 comprises 16 residues. The ends lost 6 bases at V and 3 bases at J; junction bases unmatched: 11. This chain's CDR3 is CASRDLNRGLEETQYF. Here the CDR3 DNA reads TGTGCCAGCAGAGACCTTAACAGGGGGCTCGAAGAGACCCAGTACTTC.

The chain uses TRBV12-5 and TRBJ2-7; no clear D. This CDR3 comprises 13 residues. From germline, CDR1 is LGHNT and CDR2 FRNRAP. The CDR3 bases are TGTGCCAGCCGACTTGGCTCTCGGAACGAGCAGTACTTC. Translated, it gives CASRLGSRNEQYF.

This sequence joins TRBV6-8 and TRBJ1-1; possible D gene TRBD1, 6 bases. Germline CDR1 reads MNHGY; CDR2 reads SAAAGT. The germline V and J ends were trimmed by 8 bases and 5 bases, with 21 bases remaining between them. This CDR3 comprises 15 residues. The CDR3 DNA follows: TGTGCCAGCGCCCCCTTGACAGGAATTGGGACTGAAGCTTTCTTT. Amino acid sequence: CASAPLTGIGTEAFF.

The sample holds one count of this clone. J is TRBJ1-5 and V is TRBV11-3, with a possible D match to TRBD1 (5 bases). Germline V CDR1 and CDR2: SGHNT, YENEEA. The CDR3 runs 15 residues. Trimming left V 5 bases short and J 1 base short, with 12 bases between. As DNA, the CDR3 is TGTGCCAGCAGCAGGGGAGGGTTGAGCAATCAGCCCCAGCATTTT. Amino acids: CASSRGGLSNQPQHF.

The rearrangement joins TRBV11-3 to TRBJ1-1, with TRBD1 matching 7 bases. In germline, CDR1 is SGHNT, CDR2 YENEEA. V trimming: 1 base; J trimming: 3 bases; junction bases outside the gene matches: 11. The CDR3 is 17 amino acids. The CDR3 protein is CASSLGWTGYRDTEAFF. The CDR3 region has the DNA TGTGCCAGCAGCTTAGGTTGGACAGGATATCGGGACACTGAAGCTTTCTTT. Filled out from reference TRBV11-3 and TRBJ1-1, the complete variable domain reads EAGVVQSPRYKIIEKKQPVAFWCNPISGHNTLYWYLQNLGQGPELLIRYENEEAVDDSQLPKDRFSAERLKGVDSTLKIQPAELGDSAVYLCASSLGWTGYRDTEAFFGQGTRLTVV.

The rearrangement joins TRBV11-3 to TRBJ1-2; 9 nucleotides align to TRBD1. Germline CDR1 and CDR2: SGHNT and YENEEA. The trim removed 5 bases at V and 7 bases at J, leaving 11 bases unmatched. The CDR3 is 15 amino acids. The DNA of the CDR3 is TGTGCCAGCAGCAGCGGGGACAGGGCGAATCTTGGCTACACCTTC. Its protein product is CASSSGDRANLGYTF. The variable domain in full, with the rest retrieved from reference TRBV11-3 and TRBJ1-2, is EAGVVQSPRYKIIEKKQPVAFWCNPISGHNTLYWYLQNLGQGPELLIRYENEEAVDDSQLPKDRFSAERLKGVDSTLKIQPAELGDSAVYLCASSSGDRANLGYTFGSGTRLTVV.

A few counts support this clone. V usage is TRBV18 and J usage is TRBJ2-6; TRBD2 matches 7 bases. The germline V gene has CDR1 KGHSH and CDR2 LQKENI. CDR3 length equals 16 residues. The trim removed 1 base at V and 4 bases at J, leaving 4 bases unmatched. This CDR3 is CASSPREGTGANVLTF. The CDR3 DNA follows: TGTGCCAGCTCACCACGGGAGGGAACCGGGGCCAACGTCCTGACTTTC.

The chain uses TRBV11-3 and TRBJ1-5, with D tentatively TRBD1 (6 bases). Germline CDR1 is SGHNT and CDR2 is YENEEA. V shed 5 bases and J shed 1 base, with 9 bases lying between them. The CDR3 runs 14 residues. In DNA, the CDR3 is TGTGCCAGCAGCCCGGGACACAGCAATCAGCCCCAGCATTTT. This translates into CASSPGHSNQPQHF.

V and J are TRBV7-1 and TRBJ1-2, with 9 bases identical to TRBD1. TRBV7-1 is an open reading frame, and its role is uncertain. The ends lost 10 bases at V and 2 bases at J; junction bases unmatched: 5. The CDR3 is made up of 13 amino acids. The CDR3 spells CATPGQGNYGYTF. For the CDR3, the DNA is TGTGCCACCCCGGGACAGGGAAACTATGGCTACACCTTC.